A single sample is the source of the 14 T cell receptor beta chains below, sequenced in a study of PD-L1 blockade in urothelial cancer. Sequencing was performed with immunoSEQ multiplex PCR; in TCRdb, only in-frame clones are kept and a portion is missing. The table lists 50,000 or so clones, approximately 80% of them singletons, with roughly 1.4% in the top ten. Time point reported: pretreatment peripheral blood. Material: PBMCs, obtained around atezolizumab (anti-PD-L1) treatment. These TCRs come from a middle-aged man with urothelial cancer.

Only a few counts were recorded for this clone. The chain carries TRBV28 and TRBJ2-7; a weak D match, TRBD1 (6 bases). The germline gives CDR1 MDHEN, CDR2 SYDVKM. This CDR3 comprises 14 residues. Trimming took 6 bases from V and 4 from J, leaving 16 bases between them. The CDR3 sequence is CASSWVPGTYEQYF. In DNA form, the CDR3 reads TGTGCCAGCAGCTGGGTACCGGGGACATACGAGCAGTACTTC.

V and J are TRBV19 and TRBJ1-5, with 8 bases lining up with TRBD1. The CDR3 has 17 amino acids. Germline V lookup: CDR1 LNHDA, CDR2 SQIVND (reference sequence). Unmatched junction bases numbered 11, after V lost 5 bases and J lost 2 bases. The CDR3 region is CASSGGGTGRGNQPQHF. CDR3 in DNA: TGTGCCAGTAGTGGGGGGGGGACAGGAAGAGGCAATCAGCCCCAGCATTTT.

On this clone itself: The junction differs from germline at one of its ends, possibly a read error. This chain links TRBV7-7 with TRBJ2-1; TRBD2 matches 12 bases. CDR1 SSHAT and CDR2 FNYEAQ come from the germline V gene (reference sequence). The CDR3 runs 14 residues. The CDR3 DNA is TGTGCTAGCAGCTTCGGACTAGCGGGGAGTGAGCAGTTCTTC. This gives the protein CASSFGLAGSEQFF.

The rearrangement uses TRBV28 and TRBJ1-2; D unclear. CDR1 is MDHEN and CDR2 is SYDVKM in the germline V gene. This CDR3 contains 13 residues. Trimming removed 7 bases at V and 4 bases at J, with 13 bases between. The CDR3 protein is CASNLDTIYGYTF. The CDR3 DNA reads as TGTGCCAGCAACCTCGACACCATCTATGGCTACACCTTC.

This rearrangement joins TRBV7-7 to TRBJ2-5; TRBD2 aligns across 11 bases. The J segment lost 5 bases and the V segment lost 0 bases, leaving 5 bases of the junction unmatched. Germline V gene sequence: CDR1 SSHAT, CDR2 FNYEAQ (reference sequence). The CDR3 spans 16 residues. The CDR3 region has the DNA TGTGCCAGCAGCTTAGCGGAGGCTAGCGGGAGGGAGACCCAGTACTTC. This sequence encodes CASSLAEASGRETQYF.

The chain carries TRBV19 and TRBJ2-7; possible D gene TRBD1, 5 bases. This CDR3 is 14 amino acids long. Germline V gene lookup returns CDR1 LNHDA and CDR2 SQIVND (reference sequence). V was clipped by 5 bases and J by 0 bases, with 11 bases between them. The CDR3 bases are TGTGCCAGTAGTCACAGGCACAGCTCCTACGAGCAGTACTTC. This translates into CASSHRHSSYEQYF.

The chain uses TRBV5-4 and TRBJ2-7, with TRBD2 matching 12 bases. Germline trimming cut 0 bases from V and 2 bases from J; bases unmatched to any gene: 3. The CDR3 consists of 16 residues. The V gene's germline CDR1 is SGHNT and CDR2 YYREEE (reference sequence). The CDR3 protein is CASSLGTSGVTYEQYF. Here the CDR3 DNA reads TGTGCCAGCAGCTTGGGGACTAGCGGGGTGACCTACGAGCAGTACTTC.

The CDR3 DNA follows: TGCGCCAGCAGCAACGGGCTTCTAGGGGACACCGGGGAGCTGTTTTTT. This codes for CASSNGLLGDTGELFF. This chain uses TRBV5-1 with TRBJ2-2, with a tentative D call TRBD1 (5 bases). This CDR3 contains 16 residues. Trimming removed 4 bases from V and 3 bases from J, with 16 bases in between. CDR1 and CDR2 (germline): SGHRS, YFSETQ.

This clone has a single count. V is TRBV9 and J is TRBJ2-3, with 11 bases identical to TRBD2. From germline, CDR1 is SGDLS and CDR2 YYNGEE. V lost 4 bases to trimming and J lost 9 bases; unmatched junction nucleotides: 16. The CDR3 consists of 17 residues. As DNA, the CDR3 is TGTGCCAGCAGCCCGTCCGGGACTAGCGGACGAGTGGGGACGCAGTATTTT. Residues: CASSPSGTSGRVGTQYF.

The count of this clone is one. This chain uses TRBV27 with TRBJ1-2; TRBD1 agrees at 8 bases. The CDR3 runs to 15 residues. Germline V gene lookup returns CDR1 MNHEY and CDR2 SMNVEV (reference sequence). The ends lost 4 bases at V and 6 bases at J; junction bases unmatched: 10. The CDR3 is CASSSLPGGADGYTF. Written as DNA, the CDR3 is TGTGCCAGCAGTTCCCTCCCAGGGGGCGCGGATGGCTACACCTTC.

V gene TRBV5-1 combines with J gene TRBJ1-3, with TRBD1 identical over 7 bases. From germline, CDR1 is SGHRS and CDR2 YFSETQ. Germline trimming cut 3 bases from V and 0 bases from J; bases unmatched to any gene: 6. This CDR3 comprises 16 residues. CDR3 in amino acids: CASSSGQPVSGNTIYF. The CDR3 DNA follows: TGCGCCAGCAGCTCGGGACAGCCGGTCTCTGGAAACACCATATATTTT. Complete variable domain (other parts from reference TRBV5-1 and TRBJ1-3): KAGVTQTPRYLIKTRGQQVTLSCSPISGHRSVSWYQQTPGQGLQFLFEYFSETQRNKGNFPGRFSGRQFSNSRSEMNVSTLELGDSALYLCASSSGQPVSGNTIYFGEGSWLTVV.

This clone was recorded a few times. V is TRBV4-3 and J is TRBJ2-6, with TRBD1 matching over 7 bases. The germline gives CDR1 LGHNA, CDR2 YSLEER. This CDR3 is built from 16 residues. The ends lost 0 bases at V and 4 bases at J; junction bases unmatched: 3. This chain's CDR3 is CASSQETGTGANVLTF. For the CDR3, the DNA is TGCGCCAGCAGCCAAGAGACAGGGACAGGGGCCAACGTCCTGACTTTC.

The chain's CDR3 is CASSLTGVNEQFF. Written as DNA, the CDR3 is TGTGCCAGCAGTTTAACAGGGGTCAATGAGCAGTTCTTC. The J gene is TRBJ2-1, the V gene TRBV27; 7 bases are a match to TRBD1. The CDR3 has 13 amino acids. The trim removed 2 bases at V and 6 bases at J, leaving 1 base unmatched. Germline CDR1 is MNHEY and CDR2 is SMNVEV (reference sequence).

V gene TRBV4-3 combines with J gene TRBJ2-7, with 8 bases matching TRBD2. The germline gives CDR1 LGHNA, CDR2 YSLEER. V was clipped by 0 bases and J by 0 bases; unmatched bases: 7. The CDR3 is 17 amino acids. This CDR3 reads CASSQDLTGGISYEQYF. The DNA of the CDR3 is TGCGCCAGCAGCCAAGATTTAACGGGGGGGATCTCCTACGAGCAGTACTTC.